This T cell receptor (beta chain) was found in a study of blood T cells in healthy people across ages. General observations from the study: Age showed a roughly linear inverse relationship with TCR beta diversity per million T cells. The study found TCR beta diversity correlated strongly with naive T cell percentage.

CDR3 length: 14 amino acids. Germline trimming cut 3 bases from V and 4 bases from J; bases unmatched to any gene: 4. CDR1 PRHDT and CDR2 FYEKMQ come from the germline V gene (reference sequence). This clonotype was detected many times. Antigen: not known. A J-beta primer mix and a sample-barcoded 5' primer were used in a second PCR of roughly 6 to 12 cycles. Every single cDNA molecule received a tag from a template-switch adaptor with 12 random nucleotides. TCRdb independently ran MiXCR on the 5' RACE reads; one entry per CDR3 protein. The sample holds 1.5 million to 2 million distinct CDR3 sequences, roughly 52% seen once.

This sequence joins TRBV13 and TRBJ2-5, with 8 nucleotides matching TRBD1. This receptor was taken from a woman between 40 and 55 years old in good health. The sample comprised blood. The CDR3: CASSFGGQGETQYF. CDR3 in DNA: TGTGCCAGCAGCTTTGGCGGACAGGGAGAGACCCAGTACTTC.